One and the same sample provided the 9 T cell receptor beta chains below, sequenced in a study of cytomegalovirus exposure and HLA in healthy donors. PCR employed 60 Vbeta and 13 Jbeta primers. Assay used: immunoSEQ multiplex PCR; TCRdb lists only in-frame clones, some missing. The data hold more than 45,000 clones, with approximately 84% observed a single time. Sequenced material: PBMCs. These receptors all stem from a man in his fifties or sixties in good health and CMV-seronegative.

V gene TRBV6-5 combines with J gene TRBJ2-3, with 12 positions matching TRBD2. V shed 5 bases, J shed 2 bases, and the junction held 2 bases outside the gene matches. Germline-derived CDR1 and CDR2 are MNHEY and SVGAGI. The length of the CDR3 is 15 residues. The CDR3 bases are TGTGCCAGCAGTCGACTAGCGGGGGTCACAGATACGCAGTATTTT. Translating it yields CASSRLAGVTDTQYF.

The chain recombines TRBV14 with TRBJ2-1; 16 bases are shared with TRBD2. CDR3 size: 20 residues. Germline-derived CDR1 and CDR2 are SGHDN and FVKESK. With 5 bases clipped from V and 3 bases from J, the junction kept 13 bases outside the gene matches. The DNA for the CDR3 is TGTGCCAGCAGCTCAGTCCCGGGACTAGCGGGGGGGAAAGGCTACAATGAGCAGTTCTTC. Its translation: CASSSVPGLAGGKGYNEQFF.

V gene TRBV7-2 combines with J gene TRBJ2-3; 8 bases are a match to TRBD2. Germline values: CDR1 SGHTA, CDR2 FQGNSA. J was trimmed by 6 bases and V by 3 bases; bases with no gene match: 8. CDR3 length equals 15 residues. The CDR3 nucleotides read TGTGCCAGCAGCTTTACTAGCGGTACAATGGATACGCAGTATTTT. This gives the protein CASSFTSGTMDTQYF.

Only a few counts were recorded for this clone. The chain recombines TRBV11-2 with TRBJ2-5; D not certain. V was cut by 7 bases and J by 1 base, with 10 bases left in between. Germline V CDR1 and CDR2: SGHAT, FQNNGV. The CDR3 spans 13 residues. The CDR3 spells CASTGSRQETQYF. The CDR3 nucleotides are TGTGCCAGCACAGGCAGCCGCCAAGAGACCCAGTACTTC.

This clone was found a few times. The chain joins TRBV2 to TRBJ2-7, with 11 bases matching TRBD1. The CDR3 length is 13 residues. Per the germline V gene, CDR1 is SNHLY and CDR2 is FYNNEI. Trimming cost V 7 bases and J 4 bases; bases outside gene matches: 3. The CDR3 reads CASIGTGGYEQYF. The CDR3, as DNA: TGTGCCAGCATAGGGACAGGGGGTTACGAGCAGTACTTC.

CDR3 residues: CASSGDGGNSPLHF. CDR3 sequence (DNA): TGTGCCAGCAGCGGGGACGGGGGTAATTCACCCCTCCACTTT. The chain carries TRBV5-5 and TRBJ1-6, with D perhaps matching TRBD1 (5 bases). This CDR3 has 14 amino acids. Germline CDR1 and CDR2: SGHKS and YYEKEE (reference sequence). V lost 4 bases, J lost 6 bases, and 11 bases lay in between.

The rearrangement uses TRBV6-1 and TRBJ1-5, with TRBD1 matching 9 bases. Germline CDR1 is MNHNS and CDR2 is SASEGT. Trimming at V came to 10 bases and at J to 5 bases, leaving 6 bases not matched to a gene. The CDR3 is made up of 13 amino acids. The CDR3 here is CATHDRGYQPQHF. The CDR3 coding sequence is TGTGCCACCCACGACAGGGGGTATCAGCCCCAGCATTTT.

The chain has TRBV4-1 and TRBJ2-5; 15 bases are a match to TRBD2. The CDR3 is 19 residues long. Germline V gene data show CDR1 as MGHRA and CDR2 as YSYEKL. The V segment lost 3 bases and the J segment 5 bases; nucleotides outside the gene matches: 13. The CDR3 region is CASSHSPEGTSGGLETQYF. DNA of the CDR3: TGCGCCAGCAGCCACTCCCCCGAGGGGACTAGCGGGGGGTTGGAGACCCAGTACTTC.

This clone was counted once. The chain joins TRBV2 to TRBJ1-6, with TRBD1 matching over 7 bases. The CDR3 is made up of 14 amino acids. V gave up 0 bases and J gave up 10 bases; unmatched junction bases: 3. Per germline, CDR1 SNHLY and CDR2 FYNNEI. The CDR3 DNA reads as TGTGCCAGCAGTGAAGCGCGGACAGGCTCACCCCTCCACTTT. This encodes CASSEARTGSPLHF. The entire variable domain, with the rest obtained from reference TRBV2 and TRBJ1-6, is as follows: EPEVTQTPSHQVTQMGQEVILRCVPISNHLYFYWYRQILGQKVEFLVSFYNNEISEKSEIFDDQFSVERPDGSNFTLKIRSTKLEDSAMYFCASSEARTGSPLHFGNGTRLTVT.